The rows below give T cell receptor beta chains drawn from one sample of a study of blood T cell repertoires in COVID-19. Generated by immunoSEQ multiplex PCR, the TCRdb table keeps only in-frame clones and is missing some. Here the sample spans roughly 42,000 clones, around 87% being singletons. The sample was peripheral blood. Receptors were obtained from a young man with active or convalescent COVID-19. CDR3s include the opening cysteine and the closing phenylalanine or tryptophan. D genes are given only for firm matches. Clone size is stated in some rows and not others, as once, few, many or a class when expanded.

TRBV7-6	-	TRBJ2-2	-	CASSLDGGHTGELFF	TGTGCCAGCAGCTTAGATGGAGGGCACACCGGGGAGCTGTTTTTT
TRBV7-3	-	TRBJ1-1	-	CASSLTGNTEAFF	TGTGCCAGCAGCTTGACGGGGAACACTGAAGCTTTCTTT
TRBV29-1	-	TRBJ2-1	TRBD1	CTTGTGAYNEQFF	TGCACCACGGGGACAGGGGCTTACAATGAGCAGTTCTTC
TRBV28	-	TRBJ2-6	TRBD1	CASRGDSFFSGANVLTF	TGTGCCAGCAGGGGGGACAGTTTTTTCTCTGGGGCCAACGTCCTGACTTTC
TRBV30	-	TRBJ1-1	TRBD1	CAWIGDRGRENTEAFF	TGTGCCTGGATAGGCGACAGGGGGCGGGAGAACACTGAAGCTTTCTTT
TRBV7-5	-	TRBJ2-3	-	CARSLCPPTGTSGRGRDTQYF	TGTGCCAGAAGCTTATGTCCCCCTACCGGGACTAGCGGGAGGGGTAGAGATACGCAGTATTTT
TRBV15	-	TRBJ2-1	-	CATSSGQGNEQFF	TGTGCCACCAGCAGCGGTCAGGGGAATGAGCAGTTCTTC
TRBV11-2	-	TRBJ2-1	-	CASSLRRTNRINEQFF	TGTGCCAGCAGCTTAAGAAGGACTAACCGGATCAATGAGCAGTTCTTC
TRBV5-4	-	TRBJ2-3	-	CASSLEGEIRTDTQYF	TGTGCCAGCAGCTTGGAGGGGGAGATCCGGACAGATACGCAGTATTTT
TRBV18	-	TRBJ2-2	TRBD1	CASSQSPPGQGYTGELFF	TGTGCCAGCTCACAGTCCCCTCCCGGACAGGGTTACACCGGGGAGCTGTTTTTT
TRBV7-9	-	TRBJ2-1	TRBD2	CASSQLAGGIVEQFF	TGTGCCAGCAGCCAACTAGCGGGAGGCATAGTTGAGCAGTTCTTC
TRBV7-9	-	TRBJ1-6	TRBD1	CASSLNRGGYNSPLHF	TGTGCCAGCAGCTTGAACAGGGGTGGCTATAATTCACCCCTCCACTTT
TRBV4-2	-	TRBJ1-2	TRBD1	CASSQELTGGFGYTF	TGTGCCAGCAGCCAAGAGTTAACAGGGGGCTTTGGCTACACCTTC
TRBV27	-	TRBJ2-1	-	CAISDSPYNEQFF	TGTGCCATCTCCGACAGCCCCTACAATGAGCAGTTCTTC
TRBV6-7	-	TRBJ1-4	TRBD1	CANPDRGLANEKLFF	TGTGCCAACCCGGACAGGGGGCTGGCTAATGAAAAACTGTTTTTT
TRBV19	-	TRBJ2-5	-	CASSSTPQETQYF	TGTGCCAGTAGTTCCACACCACAAGAGACCCAGTACTTC
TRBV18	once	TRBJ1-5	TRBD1	CASSSPDRGHQPQHF	TGTGCCAGCTCAAGCCCGGACAGGGGGCATCAGCCCCAGCATTTT
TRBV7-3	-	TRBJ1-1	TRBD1	CASSPTGTQTEAFF	TGTGCCAGCAGCCCGACAGGGACCCAGACTGAAGCTTTCTTT
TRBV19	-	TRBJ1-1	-	CASGDRNTEAFF	TGTGCCAGCGGAGACAGGAACACTGAAGCTTTCTTT
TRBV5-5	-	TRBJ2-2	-	CASSLGTTGTGELFF	TGTGCCAGCAGCTTGGGTACCACAGGGACCGGGGAGCTGTTTTTT
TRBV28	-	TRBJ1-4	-	CASSLGTGVPNEKLFF	TGTGCCAGCAGTTTAGGAACGGGGGTGCCTAATGAAAAACTGTTTTTT
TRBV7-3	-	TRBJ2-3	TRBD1	CASSLTGTGSDTQYF	TGTGCCAGCAGCTTAACAGGGACAGGGTCAGATACGCAGTATTTT
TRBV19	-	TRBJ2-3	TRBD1	CASSRTGADTQYF	TGTGCCAGTAGCCGGACAGGGGCAGATACGCAGTATTTT
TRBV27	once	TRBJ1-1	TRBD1	CASSSLGGHTEAFF	TGTGCCAGCAGTTCCCTAGGGGGCCACACTGAAGCTTTCTTT
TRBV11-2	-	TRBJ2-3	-	CASSLVGVGDTQYF	TGTGCCAGCAGCTTAGTAGGAGTTGGGGATACGCAGTATTTT
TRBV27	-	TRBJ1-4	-	CASSLNRVASEKLFF	TGTGCCAGCAGCCTAAACAGGGTGGCTTCGGAAAAACTGTTTTTT
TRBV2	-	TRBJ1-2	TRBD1	CASSPDRVVMGYTF	TGTGCCAGCAGTCCTGACAGGGTAGTTATGGGCTACACCTTC
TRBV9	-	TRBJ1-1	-	CASSVAGGRNTEAFF	TGTGCCAGCAGCGTAGCTGGGGGCAGGAACACTGAAGCTTTCTTT
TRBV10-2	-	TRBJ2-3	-	CASREGLYTDTQYF	TGCGCCAGCAGGGAAGGACTTTACACAGATACGCAGTATTTT
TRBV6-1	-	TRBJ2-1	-	CASSEDPGGTLYNEQFF	TGTGCCAGCAGTGAAGATCCGGGTGGGACACTATACAATGAGCAGTTCTTC
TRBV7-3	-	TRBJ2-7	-	CASSPRGGVKAGSSYEQYF	TGTGCCAGCAGCCCACGGGGCGGGGTGAAGGCAGGGAGCTCCTACGAGCAGTACTTC
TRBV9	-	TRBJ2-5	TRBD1	CASSVDGQGRETQYF	TGTGCCAGCAGCGTAGATGGACAGGGGCGGGAGACCCAGTACTTC
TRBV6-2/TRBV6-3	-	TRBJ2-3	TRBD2	CASSYDGLAGGTSTDTQYF	TGTGCCAGCAGTTACGACGGACTAGCGGGGGGCACTAGCACAGATACGCAGTATTTT
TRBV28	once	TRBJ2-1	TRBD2	CASKGLAGGLSSYNEQFF	TGTGCCAGCAAGGGACTAGCGGGAGGCCTGAGCTCCTACAATGAGCAGTTCTTC